This TCR beta chain was observed in a study of blood T cells in healthy people across ages. Study-level findings and limits: Versus aged donors, long-lived donors had higher diversity and more naive CD4+ cells. Roughly linearly, TCR beta diversity per million T cells fell as age increased.

PCR was performed a second time for about 7 to 11 cycles using a sample-barcoded 5' primer and a J-beta primer mix. TCRdb independently ran MiXCR on the 5' RACE reads; one entry per CDR3 protein. This table has about 1,400,000 distinct CDR3 sequences, about 43% appearing once. The CDR3 covers 16 residues. The germline gives CDR1 SQVTM, CDR2 ANQGSEA. Deletions cut 3 bases from V and 0 bases from J, with 12 bases between. This clonotype has only a few counts. The antigen remains undetermined. Sample: blood. This sequence was found in a woman aged 18 to 35 in good health. The chain joins TRBV29-1 to TRBJ2-6; D is possibly TRBD1 (6 bases). The CDR3 DNA sequence: TGCAGCGTTGAGGGGGCGGCAAGCTCTGGGGCCAACGTCCTGACTTTC. Translating gives CSVEGAASSGANVLTF.